This T cell receptor (beta chain) was documented in a study of T cells in women clearing cervical HPV infection. Broader study findings: Associations may precede or follow infection; HPV-specific or memory T cells were not isolated. Richness plus V gene abundances separated cases from controls with AUC 0.65 to 0.85. Repertoire richness, not evenness, was significantly elevated in CIN3+ cases versus controls.

In regard to this clone: Its cognate antigen is unknown. The read finishes 3 residues shy of the CDR3 end, and the germline J gene is used to complete it.

The germline V gene encodes CDR1 WNHNN and CDR2 SYGVQD (reference sequence). There are 18 residues in the CDR3. V shed 0 bases and J 4 bases; nucleotides not matched to a gene: 10. Clones were read by immunoSEQ multiplex PCR, and TCRdb kept only the in-frame ones, dropping some. The sample table includes 35,000 to 45,000 clones. The chain links TRBV10-1 to TRBJ2-5, with 11 bases lining up with TRBD1. The sequenced sample consisted of blood buffy coat. The receptor comes from a woman between 18 and 70 years old with a cervical HPV16 infection that either progressed to CIN3+ or cleared (not recorded which). This chain's CDR3 is CASSESVFGQGAGETQYF. The CDR3 bases that were read are TGCGCCAGCAGTGAGTCGGTCTTCGGACAGGGGGCTGGAGAGACC.